A few counts support the clone carrying this T cell receptor beta chain. Its antigen is as yet unknown. Sequencing was performed with immunoSEQ multiplex PCR; in TCRdb, only in-frame clones are kept and a portion is missing. Among 2,100,000 or so clones, under 97% were seen once, and the ten largest hold about 0.13%. This sample was included in a study of shared clonotypes between healthy human individuals. Overall study findings and caveats: Sharing across four donors was seen in around 5% of naive CD4 clonotypes.

This CDR3 is 13 amino acids long. Germline V gene data show CDR1 as SGDLS and CDR2 as YYNGEE. The V and J ends lost 3 bases and 8 bases, in that order; junction bases with no gene match: 7. The TCR originated in a man aged 18 to 29 in good health. Sequenced: naive CD4+ T cells sorted from blood. Noted subset: CD45RA+ positively selected. J is TRBJ1-2 and V is TRBV9; 7 bases are shared with TRBD1. Written as DNA, the CDR3 is TGTGCCAGCAGCGCAAGACAGGGCGGCGGCTACACCTTC. Translation gives CASSARQGGGYTF.